The T cell receptor beta chain described here comes from a study of T cell responses to AZD1222 COVID-19 vaccine. About the research overall: Second-dose groups at about 4 or about 12 weeks were pooled.

The data were produced by immunoSEQ multiplex PCR, yet TCRdb's version contains in-frame clones alone and is incomplete. The sample includes approximately 150,000 clones, just under 95% of them seen just once. Study-wide findings and caveats: A reported finding is that nearly half of spike-specific TCRs target unmutated variant regions. Spike-specific TCR repertoires showed rising breadth and depth after two AZD1222 doses. The donor group comprised mostly white British people and more females; the analysis possibly underestimated clonal diversity.

In regard to this clone: The antigen is not known.

J was trimmed by 1 base and V by 6 bases; bases with no gene match: 3. This CDR3 has 16 amino acids. The germline CDR1 and CDR2 sequences are SGHAT and FQNNGV. V gene TRBV11-2 combines with J gene TRBJ2-2; 12 bases match TRBD2. This receptor was identified in an adult in good health. The sequencing used peripheral blood, collected on day 0 of AZD1222 vaccination. The DNA of the CDR3 is TGTGCCAGCAGACGACTAGCGGGAGTGAACACCGGGGAGCTGTTTTTT. This codes for CASRRLAGVNTGELFF. Using reference TRBV11-2 and TRBJ2-2 for the parts outside the CDR3, the full variable domain is EAGVAQSPRYKIIEKRQSVAFWCNPISGHATLYWYQQILGQGPKLLIQFQNNGVVDDSQLPKDRFSAERLKGVDSTLKIQPAKLEDSAVYLCASRRLAGVNTGELFFGEGSRLTVL.